The clone carrying this TCR beta chain was detected only a few times. Its antigen is not identified. These data come from a study of T cells in Graves' hyperthyroidism and ophthalmopathy. The ends were cut back, 8 bases at V and 6 bases at J, with 22 bases in the middle. The length of the CDR3 is 15 residues. Germline lookup yields CDR1 MNHEY and CDR2 SMNVEV (reference sequence). Study-level points and caveats: In validation, the model predicted ophthalmopathy. These predictions came a median roughly 6 months before onset.

Amplified TCR beta CDR3 regions came from RNA transcripts. A set of HTBI primers served as the primers for a first-round RT-PCR of the TCR CDR3. TCRdb reanalysed the multiplex PCR reads using MiXCR and keeps one entry per CDR3 protein. The sample yields more than 550,000 distinct CDR3 sequences, approximately 18% seen once. The sequence was obtained from a woman aged 45-65 years with Graves' hyperthyroidism that later progressed to Graves' ophthalmopathy. V and J are TRBV27 and TRBJ1-1, with D hard to call. Sequencing was performed on blood. The CDR3 DNA sequence: TGTGCCAGCTGCCCCGGTCGGCAGGTGGTTCCTGAAGCTTTCTTT. It is translated as CASCPGRQVVPEAFF.